This T cell receptor (beta chain) was captured in a study of CD8+CD57+ T cells in acquired aplastic anemia. Turning to the study itself: Sorted CD4+ and CD8+ cells yielded DNA averaging approximately 3.5 ug. Healthy donors had, on average, around 9.9 million reads for their CD4+ cells. General study findings and limits: Roughly 28 was the count of CD8+ CDR3 sequences that patients shared with controls.

Trimming cost V 5 bases and J 6 bases, with 8 bases left between them. Germline CDR1 LNHDA, CDR2 SQIVND (reference sequence). CDR3 length: 12 residues. Genomic DNA, the template, was used for profiling of the TCR beta VDJ and CDR3. TCRdb called the reads again in MiXCR, with one record for every CDR3 protein. Of some 64,000 distinct CDR3 sequences detected, under 55% appear once; the ten largest clones hold about 2.5%. This clonotype was seen a few times. The antigen is unknown. The rearrangement uses TRBV19 and TRBJ1-5; the D gene is possibly TRBD1 (6 bases). The sample was sorted CD4+, CD8+, or CD8+CD57+ T cells (not recorded which) from PBMCs. The sequence was collected from a human donor in good health, serving as a control. The DNA for the CDR3 is TGTGCCAGTAGTGAGGGGGGTCAGCCCCAGCATTTT. Residues: CASSEGGQPQHF.